This T cell receptor (beta chain) was retrieved from a study of blood T cells in healthy people across ages. J lost 1 base, V lost 3 bases, and 3 bases had no gene match. The germline V gene has CDR1 SGHTA and CDR2 FQGNSA. The CDR3 spans 16 residues. Using a J-beta primer mix together with a sample-barcoded 5' primer, a second PCR was run for roughly 6 to 11 cycles. Via MiXCR, TCRdb re-called the 5' RACE reads, giving one row per CDR3 protein. The top ten hold approximately 8.7% of the sample, which has just under 550,000 distinct CDR3 sequences, around 24% seen once. The same sample was also studied in work on T cells of mothers and their children.

Sequencing used blood. This sequence was found in a boy younger than 18 in good health. J is TRBJ2-1 and V is TRBV7-2; TRBD2 matches at 10 bases. The CDR3 protein is CASSFLTSGSYNEQFF. CDR3 nucleotides: TGTGCCAGCAGCTTCCTGACTAGCGGGTCCTACAATGAGCAGTTCTTC.